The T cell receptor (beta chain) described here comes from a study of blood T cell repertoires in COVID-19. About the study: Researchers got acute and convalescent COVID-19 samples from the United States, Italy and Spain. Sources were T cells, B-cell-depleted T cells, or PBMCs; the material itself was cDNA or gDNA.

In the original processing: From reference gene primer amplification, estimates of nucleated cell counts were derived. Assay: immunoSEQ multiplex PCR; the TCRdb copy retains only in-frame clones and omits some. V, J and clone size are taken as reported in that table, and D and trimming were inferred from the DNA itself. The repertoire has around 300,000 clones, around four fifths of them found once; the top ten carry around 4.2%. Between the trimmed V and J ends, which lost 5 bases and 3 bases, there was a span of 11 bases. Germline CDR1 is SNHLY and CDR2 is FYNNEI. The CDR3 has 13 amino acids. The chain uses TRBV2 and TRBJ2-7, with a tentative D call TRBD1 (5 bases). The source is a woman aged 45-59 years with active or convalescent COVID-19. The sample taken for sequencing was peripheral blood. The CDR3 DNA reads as TGTGCCAGCAGTTTCCGACAGTTCTACGAGCAGTACTTC. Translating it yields CASSFRQFYEQYF.